The rows below give T cell receptor beta chains drawn from one sample of a study of monozygotic twins with cystic fibrosis. Method: immunoSEQ multiplex PCR; TCRdb's copy keeps in-frame clones and lacks some. This sample yields around 30,000 clones, of which approximately 90% are seen a single time; around 0.57% belongs to the top ten. The sequenced sample consisted of blood. These receptors were taken from a girl aged 2-10 years with cystic fibrosis. The CDR3 runs from the conserved cysteine through the conserved F or W. The D gene is left open where the match is weak. Clone size is stated in some rows and not others, as once, few, many or a class when expanded.

size: NA
D: NA
J: TRBJ2-1
length: 20
V: TRBV21-1
DNA: TGTGCCAGCAGCAAAGCGCGAAATAGCGGGGGGCCGAGCTCCTACAATGAGCAGTTCTTC
CDR3: CASSKARNSGGPSSYNEQFF

size: few
D: TRBD2
J: TRBJ2-7
length: 15
V: TRBV6-4
DNA: TGTGCCAGCATCCCCGAGGGAGGGTTTCCGTGTGAGCAGTACTTC
CDR3: CASIPEGGFPCEQYF

size: NA
D: NA
J: TRBJ2-2
length: 13
V: TRBV7-9
DNA: TGTGCCAGCAGCTTAAAGAACACCGGGGAGCTGTTTTTT
CDR3: CASSLKNTGELFF

size: NA
D: NA
J: TRBJ2-7
length: 14
V: TRBV27
DNA: TGTGCCAGCAGTTTATCACCAGCCTCCTACGAGCAGTACTTC
CDR3: CASSLSPASYEQYF

size: NA
D: TRBD1
J: TRBJ1-1
length: 16
V: TRBV5-1
DNA: TGCGCCAGCAGCTTGGGGAGCAACAGGGGGAACACTGAAGCTTTCTTT
CDR3: CASSLGSNRGNTEAFF

size: NA
D: NA
J: TRBJ2-5
length: 15
V: TRBV5-8
DNA: TGTGCCAGCAGCTTTGGGCTGCCTCGCCAAGAGACCCAGTACTTC
CDR3: CASSFGLPRQETQYF

size: once
D: NA
J: TRBJ2-1
length: 12
V: TRBV6-1
DNA: TGTGCCAGCAGTGAAAATCCGGGTAAGCAGTTCTTC
CDR3: CASSENPGKQFF

size: NA
D: NA
J: TRBJ1-2
length: 14
V: TRBV7-8
DNA: TGTGCCAGCAGCTTAGATGGGGGGCTCTATGGCTACACCTTC
CDR3: CASSLDGGLYGYTF

size: NA
D: NA
J: TRBJ1-6
length: 15
V: TRBV6-1
DNA: TGTGCCAGCAGTGAACACAGGGCGGAAAATTCACCCCTCCACTTT
CDR3: CASSEHRAENSPLHF

size: NA
D: NA
J: TRBJ2-7
length: 15
V: TRBV19
DNA: TGTGCCAGTAGTCGTACAGGTCTGGGAACCTACGAGCAGTACTTC
CDR3: CASSRTGLGTYEQYF

size: NA
D: TRBD1
J: TRBJ1-6
length: 16
V: TRBV18
DNA: TGTGCCAGCTCAGCCGGACAGGGAGGATGGGGAGCACCCCTCCACTTT
CDR3: CASSAGQGGWGAPLHF

size: NA
D: NA
J: TRBJ1-5
length: 13
V: TRBV30
DNA: TGTGCCTGGAGCCGGGCAGGCAATCAGCCCCAGCATTTT
CDR3: CAWSRAGNQPQHF

size: NA
D: TRBD1
J: TRBJ1-5
length: 15
V: TRBV6-1
DNA: TGTGCCAGCAGTGACCGACAGGGCGGCAATCAGCCCCAGCATTTT
CDR3: CASSDRQGGNQPQHF

size: NA
D: TRBD1
J: TRBJ1-2
length: 12
V: TRBV5-1
DNA: TGCGCCAGCAGGTTGACAGGGGATGGCTACACCTTC
CDR3: CASRLTGDGYTF

size: few
D: NA
J: TRBJ1-2
length: 13
V: TRBV30
DNA: TGTGCCTGGAGTTACGGGCAGATAAAAGAGCACACCTTC
CDR3: CAWSYGQIKEHTF

size: once
D: TRBD2
J: TRBJ2-3
length: 14
V: TRBV2
DNA: TGTGCCAGCAGTGAGCGACTAGCGGGGGATACGCAGTATTTT
CDR3: CASSERLAGDTQYF

size: NA
D: TRBD2
J: TRBJ2-3
length: 15
V: TRBV7-3
DNA: TGTGCCAGCAGCTTTATAGCGGGGACGTCAGATACGCAGTATTTT
CDR3: CASSFIAGTSDTQYF

size: NA
D: NA
J: TRBJ1-3
length: 14
V: TRBV30
DNA: TGTGCCTGGGGGGGAGGTCCATCTGGAAACACCATATATTTT
CDR3: CAWGGGPSGNTIYF

size: NA
D: NA
J: TRBJ1-5
length: 14
V: TRBV9
DNA: TGTGCCAGCAGCGTAGGACAGGACAATCAGCCCCAGCATTTT
CDR3: CASSVGQDNQPQHF

size: NA
D: TRBD2
J: TRBJ2-5
length: 13
V: TRBV4-1
DNA: TGCGCCAGCAGCTGGACTAGCGGGGAGACCCAGTACTTC
CDR3: CASSWTSGETQYF

size: NA
D: NA
J: TRBJ1-1
length: 19
V: TRBV4-2
DNA: TGTGCCAGCAGCCAAGATTGGAGACAGGCTCAGGGCATGAACACTGAAGCTTTCTTT
CDR3: CASSQDWRQAQGMNTEAFF

size: once
D: NA
J: TRBJ1-2
length: 17
V: TRBV5-6
DNA: TGTGCCAGCAGCCCATCAATAATACAGGGAGTAAACTATGGCTACACCTTC
CDR3: CASSPSIIQGVNYGYTF

size: NA
D: TRBD1
J: TRBJ1-1
length: 14
V: TRBV7-6
DNA: TGTGCCAGCAGCCAAGGACAGGGCGGCACTGAAGCTTTCTTT
CDR3: CASSQGQGGTEAFF

size: NA
D: NA
J: TRBJ1-4
length: 16
V: TRBV23-1
DNA: TGCGCCAGCAGTCAATCAGGGAGGGCAACTAATGAAAAACTGTTTTTT
CDR3: CASSQSGRATNEKLFF

size: NA
D: TRBD1
J: TRBJ2-7
length: 15
V: TRBV18
DNA: TGTGCCAGCTCACCGCCTGGGGACAGAGAATACGAGCAGTACTTC
CDR3: CASSPPGDREYEQYF

size: once
D: NA
J: TRBJ1-3
length: 16
V: TRBV4-1
DNA: TGCGCCAGCTCCAGGGAGCAGGGATCGCAGGGAAACACCATATATTTT
CDR3: CASSREQGSQGNTIYF

size: NA
D: NA
J: TRBJ2-6
length: 16
V: TRBV30
DNA: TGTGCCTGGAGTGTAGCTAGGACCTCTGGGGCCAACGTCCTGACTTTC
CDR3: CAWSVARTSGANVLTF

size: NA
D: NA
J: TRBJ2-2
length: 11
V: TRBV18
DNA: TGTGCCAGCTCACTTATCGGGGAGCTGTTTTTT
CDR3: CASSLIGELFF

size: NA
D: NA
J: TRBJ1-1
length: 16
V: TRBV14
DNA: TGTGCCAGCAGCCAAGATCTGAGGACAGCAAACACTGAAGCTTTCTTT
CDR3: CASSQDLRTANTEAFF

size: NA
D: NA
J: TRBJ2-7
length: 14
V: TRBV7-2
DNA: TGTGCCAGCAGCGATAGCGGCAGCTCCTACGAGCAGTACTTC
CDR3: CASSDSGSSYEQYF

size: NA
D: NA
J: TRBJ2-7
length: 15
V: TRBV5-4
DNA: TGTGCCAGCAGCCTCGTCGGCAGCGAGGCCTACGAGCAGTACTTC
CDR3: CASSLVGSEAYEQYF

size: NA
D: TRBD2
J: TRBJ2-5
length: 15
V: TRBV9
DNA: TGTGCCAGCAGCCCTACTAGCGGGGGGGCGGGGACCCAGTACTTC
CDR3: CASSPTSGGAGTQYF